The TCR beta chain described here comes from a study of cytomegalovirus exposure and HLA in healthy donors. The study, taken as a whole, reports: In a later analysis, CMV-associated beta chains were mostly HLA-associated, it appeared.

Notes on this clone: What it recognizes is unknown.

This CDR3 has 15 residues. CDR1 and CDR2 (germline): LNHDA, SQIVND (reference sequence). The V and J ends lost 6 bases and 1 base, in that order; junction bases with no gene match: 6. In the PCR, 60 Vbeta and 13 Jbeta primers were used. Assay used: immunoSEQ multiplex PCR; TCRdb lists only in-frame clones, some missing. The sample carries 150,000 to 200,000 clones, roughly 84% recorded once. Source material: PBMCs. This chain links TRBV19 with TRBJ1-5; 7 bases map to TRBD1. The receptor was derived from a man aged 18 to 29 in good health and CMV-seropositive. Here the CDR3 reads CASRLSGGSNQPQHF. In DNA, the CDR3 is TGTGCCAGTAGGCTCTCAGGGGGAAGCAATCAGCCCCAGCATTTT.